Below are 32 T cell receptor beta chains sequenced from a single sample in a study of blood T cell repertoires in COVID-19. Sequencing used immunoSEQ multiplex PCR; TCRdb keeps in-frame clones, though not all of them. The repertoire holds 150,000 to 200,000 clones, with over 75% as singletons. The source material was peripheral blood. These receptors were obtained from a man aged 50 to 60 with acute or convalescent COVID-19.

The chain uses TRBV6-5 and TRBJ2-2; D not certain. CDR1 and CDR2 from the germline V gene are MNHEY and SVGAGI. The CDR3 runs to 14 residues. Trimming shortened V by 6 bases and J by 5 bases, and 13 bases separated the two germline ends. This CDR3 is CASSRRQATGELFF. CDR3 sequence (DNA): TGTGCCAGCAGCCGCCGACAAGCTACCGGGGAGCTGTTTTTT.

The chain is built from TRBV18 and TRBJ1-3, with TRBD1 as a possible D gene (6 bases). This CDR3 has 17 residues. The germline CDR1 and CDR2 sequences are KGHSH and LQKENI. Trimming left V 3 bases short and J 1 base short, with 16 bases between. As DNA, the CDR3 is TGTGCCAGCTCACCCCAGTTGGCAGGGGTTTCTGGAAACACCATATATTTT. Translation: CASSPQLAGVSGNTIYF. Variable domain in full (rest from reference TRBV18 and TRBJ1-3): NAGVMQNPRHLVRRRGQEARLRCSPMKGHSHVYWYRQLPEEGLKFMVYLQKENIIDESGMPKERFSAEFPKEGPSILRIQQVVRGDSAAYFCASSPQLAGVSGNTIYFGEGSWLTVV.

The chain uses TRBV10-3 and TRBJ1-1, with D maybe TRBD1 (6 bases). The CDR3 consists of 14 residues. Trimming shortened V by 3 bases and J by 4 bases, and 12 bases separated the two germline ends. Germline CDR1 and CDR2: ENHRY and SYGVKD. CDR3 coding DNA: TGTGCCATCAGTGAAAAAACAGGGCTCACTGAAGCTTTCTTT. Protein product: CAISEKTGLTEAFF.

V usage is TRBV27 and J usage is TRBJ1-2; D might be TRBD1 (5 bases). This CDR3 region has 13 residues. Trimming left V 6 bases short and J 6 bases short, with 14 bases between. Germline assignment: CDR1 MNHEY and CDR2 SMNVEV (reference sequence). This CDR3 is CASRDRTGDGYTF. The CDR3, as DNA: TGTGCCAGCAGGGATCGGACGGGGGATGGCTACACCTTC.

The genes are TRBV6-4 and TRBJ2-1, with 7 bases lining up with TRBD2. The CDR3 has 17 residues. Trimming at V came to 6 bases and at J to 0 bases, leaving 11 bases not matched to a gene. Germline V gene sequence: CDR1 MRHNA, CDR2 SNTAGT. CDR3 residues: CASSTGGILSSYNEQFF. DNA of the CDR3: TGTGCCAGCAGCACCGGGGGGATCCTAAGCTCCTACAATGAGCAGTTCTTC.

The J gene is TRBJ1-4, the V gene TRBV19; no firm D call. This CDR3 comprises 15 residues. With 6 bases removed from V and 3 bases from J, the gap between germline ends came to 14 bases. From germline, CDR1 is LNHDA and CDR2 SQIVND (reference sequence). The CDR3 spells CASRVLTSANEKLFF. CDR3 DNA: TGTGCCAGTAGGGTCCTGACATCGGCTAATGAAAAACTGTTTTTT.

The table lists this clone with a count of one. CDR3 in amino acids: CASSLGRGTGYTF. CDR3 nucleotide sequence: TGTGCCAGCAGCTTGGGTCGAGGCACAGGCTACACCTTC. This sequence joins TRBV5-6 and TRBJ1-2; no definite D call. CDR1 and CDR2 (germline): SGHDT, YYEEEE. The CDR3 extends over 13 amino acids. V lost 0 bases and J 8 bases, leaving 11 bases between the germline ends.

The V call is TRBV10-3, the J call TRBJ1-1; possible D gene TRBD1, 5 bases. The CDR3 is 12 amino acids. Germline CDR1 is ENHRY and CDR2 is SYGVKD. V shed 4 bases and J shed 5 bases, with 8 bases lying between them. The CDR3 DNA sequence: TGTGCCATCAGTGCAGGGAGGACTGAAGCTTTCTTT. Its translation is CAISAGRTEAFF.

J is TRBJ2-7 and V is TRBV7-3; D might be TRBD2 (6 bases). This CDR3 contains 14 residues. Germline assignment: CDR1 SGHTA and CDR2 FQGTGA. Trimming cost V 5 bases and J 5 bases, with 16 bases left between them. In DNA, the CDR3 is TGTGCCAGCAGCCCAGTGGGCGGGGCCCACGAGCAGTACTTC. It is translated as CASSPVGGAHEQYF. Drawing the rest from reference TRBV7-3 and TRBJ2-7, the complete variable domain is GAGVSQTPSNKVTEKGKYVELRCDPISGHTALYWYRQSLGQGPEFLIYFQGTGAADDSGLPNDRFFAVRPEGSVSTLKIQRTERGDSAVYLCASSPVGGAHEQYFGPGTRLTVT.

This rearrangement joins TRBV28 to TRBJ1-2; 9 bases map to TRBD1. Germline assignment: CDR1 MDHEN and CDR2 SYDVKM. Trimming cost V 7 bases and J 8 bases; bases outside gene matches: 17. The CDR3 length is 16 residues. In DNA, the CDR3 is TGTGCCAGCACTTACTACGCCGGGACAGGGCCCGGAGGCTACACCTTC. Amino acid sequence: CASTYYAGTGPGGYTF.

V is TRBV6-5 and J is TRBJ2-7, with a weak D call TRBD2 (5 bases). The V gene's germline CDR1 is MNHEY and CDR2 SVGAGI. V was cut by 4 bases and J by 2 bases, with 15 bases left in between. This CDR3 region has 15 residues. The CDR3 spells CASSSTLAGTYEQYF. CDR3 nucleotides: TGTGCCAGCAGTTCCACCCTCGCCGGGACCTACGAGCAGTACTTC.

This chain links TRBV7-9 with TRBJ2-2, with a tentative D call TRBD1 (5 bases). Trimming left V 5 bases short and J 7 bases short, with 11 bases between. The germline gives CDR1 SEHNR, CDR2 FQNEAQ (reference sequence). The CDR3 is made up of 13 amino acids. The CDR3 loop reads CASSRREIGELFF. CDR3 sequence (DNA): TGTGCCAGCAGCCGCAGGGAAATCGGGGAGCTGTTTTTT.

The chain has TRBV7-8 and TRBJ2-2, with TRBD1 matching 7 bases. This CDR3 has 16 residues. V shed 1 base and J 6 bases; nucleotides not matched to a gene: 8. Germline V CDR1 and CDR2: SGHVS, FQNEAQ. Here the CDR3 DNA reads TGTGCCAGCAGCTTAGTCGTGACAGGGTTTCCCGGGGAGCTGTTTTTT. Translating gives CASSLVVTGFPGELFF.

The chain recombines TRBV4-1 with TRBJ1-4; perhaps TRBD1 as D (5 bases). Trimming shortened V by 10 bases and J by 7 bases, and 16 bases separated the two germline ends. CDR1 and CDR2 (germline): MGHRA, YSYEKL. The CDR3 runs 13 residues. The CDR3 reads CATTDTAIEKLFF. DNA of the CDR3: TGCGCCACGACGGACACGGCAATTGAAAAACTGTTTTTT.

The rearrangement links TRBV28 to TRBJ1-2; a possible D gene is TRBD1 (5 bases). CDR1 is MDHEN, CDR2 SYDVKM, per germline. The CDR3 has 14 residues. V lost 2 bases to trimming and J lost 3 bases, with 10 bases between them. The CDR3 DNA sequence: TGTGCCAGCAGTTTACAGGGATCCTACTATGGCTACACCTTC. As protein: CASSLQGSYYGYTF.

The rearrangement joins TRBV18 to TRBJ2-1; the D gene is possibly TRBD2 (5 bases). The CDR3 spans 16 residues. Germline-derived CDR1 and CDR2 are KGHSH and LQKENI. Trimming shortened V by 5 bases and J by 0 bases, and 14 bases separated the two germline ends. This CDR3 reads CASSASSPSSYNEQFF. CDR3 sequence (DNA): TGTGCCAGCTCAGCCTCTAGCCCTAGCTCCTACAATGAGCAGTTCTTC.

A single count supports this clone. V gene TRBV9 combines with J gene TRBJ1-5; weak D call: TRBD1 (5 bases). The CDR3 extends over 15 amino acids. The V gene lost 0 bases and the J gene lost 3 bases, with 10 bases spanning the gap. Germline loops: CDR1 SGDLS, CDR2 YYNGEE. The CDR3 coding sequence is TGTGCCAGCAGCGTAGGGGGCGGAGTCAATCAGCCCCAGCATTTT. It is translated as CASSVGGGVNQPQHF.

This chain connects TRBV28 to TRBJ1-4; D uncertain. Trimming shortened V by 7 bases and J by 7 bases, and 19 bases separated the two germline ends. CDR1 is MDHEN and CDR2 is SYDVKM in the germline V gene. CDR3 length equals 15 residues. For the CDR3, the DNA is TGTGCCAGCACCAGAGGAGGGTCCGGGAGTGAAAAACTGTTTTTT. It is translated as CASTRGGSGSEKLFF.

The chain employs TRBV5-4 and TRBJ1-1; D uncertain. Germline V gene data show CDR1 as SGHNT and CDR2 as YYREEE (reference sequence). V lost 4 bases to trimming and J lost 3 bases, with 13 bases between them. There are 14 residues in the CDR3. The CDR3 here is CASSTLMRDTEAFF. Here the CDR3 DNA reads TGTGCCAGCAGCACGTTAATGAGGGACACTGAAGCTTTCTTT.

The CDR3 DNA reads as TGTGCCAGCAGCTTGGGGCCCCCCGGACTGGGAGAGACCCAGTACTTC. Translation gives CASSLGPPGLGETQYF. V is TRBV5-4 and J is TRBJ2-5; a possible D gene is TRBD2 (5 bases). V lost 0 bases and J 4 bases, leaving 16 bases between the germline ends. The CDR3 is made up of 16 amino acids. CDR1 and CDR2 from the germline V gene are SGHNT and YYREEE (reference sequence).

This chain links TRBV27 with TRBJ2-2; 11 nucleotides match TRBD2. The germline gives CDR1 MNHEY, CDR2 SMNVEV (reference sequence). The ends lost 5 bases at V and 5 bases at J; junction bases unmatched: 7. There are 16 residues in the CDR3. CDR3 amino acids: CASSPLAGVATGELFF. The CDR3 DNA is TGTGCCAGCAGTCCACTAGCGGGAGTCGCTACCGGGGAGCTGTTTTTT.

The chain's CDR3 is CASSLRGNYNSPLHF. The CDR3 bases are TGTGCCAGCAGTTTGAGGGGGAACTATAATTCACCCCTCCACTTT. The chain links TRBV28 to TRBJ1-6; possible D gene TRBD1, 6 bases. The CDR3 consists of 15 residues. Germline V gives CDR1 MDHEN, CDR2 SYDVKM. Trimming pared 3 bases from V and 3 bases from J, leaving 9 bases between. Full variable domain (rest looked up from reference TRBV28 and TRBJ1-6): DVKVTQSSRYLVKRTGEKVFLECVQDMDHENMFWYRQDPGLGLRLIYFSYDVKMKEKGDIPEGYSVSREKKERFSLILESASTNQTSMYLCASSLRGNYNSPLHFGNGTRLTVT.

As DNA, the CDR3 is TGTGCCAGCAGGGACAGGTTCTCGGGCTACACCTTC. Translating it yields CASRDRFSGYTF. J is TRBJ1-2 and V is TRBV2; 7 bases are a match to TRBD1. The CDR3 length is 12 residues. Looked up from germline, CDR1 is SNHLY and CDR2 is FYNNEI. The ends lost 6 bases at V and 8 bases at J; junction bases unmatched: 6.

This clone was picked up one time. This rearrangement joins TRBV29-1 to TRBJ2-7, with 7 bases lining up with TRBD2. J lost 0 bases, V lost 1 base, and 6 bases had no gene match. The CDR3 totals 15 residues. Germline CDR1 SQVTM, CDR2 ANQGSEA. The CDR3 protein is CSVEARPGGSYEQYF. The CDR3 nucleotides are TGCAGCGTTGAAGCACGGCCGGGAGGCTCCTACGAGCAGTACTTC.

This rearrangement joins TRBV29-1 to TRBJ2-1; weak D call: TRBD2 (5 bases). CDR3 length: 15 residues. V lost 3 bases to trimming and J lost 0 bases, with 12 bases between them. The germline CDR1 and CDR2 sequences are SQVTM and ANQGSEA. In nucleotides, the CDR3 is TGCAGCGTTGAGAAGGACTCTAGCTCCTACAATGAGCAGTTCTTC. It is translated as CSVEKDSSSYNEQFF.

The CDR3 coding sequence is TGTGCCAGCAGTCTTCCCGAGTCCTATGGCTACACCTTC. The encoded protein is CASSLPESYGYTF. The V call is TRBV12-3 or TRBV12-4, the J call TRBJ1-2, with D hard to call. The CDR3 is 13 amino acids. The ends were cut back, 5 bases at V and 4 bases at J, with 11 bases in the middle.

V and J are TRBV4-1 and TRBJ2-4, with a tentative D call TRBD2 (5 bases). Trimming removed 1 base at V and 6 bases at J, with 13 bases between. This CDR3 comprises 15 residues. The germline V gene has CDR1 MGHRA and CDR2 YSYEKL. The CDR3 here is CASSQAGFGVNIQYF. CDR3 DNA: TGCGCCAGCAGCCAAGCGGGCTTCGGGGTAAACATTCAGTACTTC.

The J gene is TRBJ1-5, the V gene TRBV6-5, with TRBD1 as a possible D gene (6 bases). CDR3 length equals 13 residues. The germline V gene encodes CDR1 MNHEY and CDR2 SVGAGI. Trimming took off 5 bases at V and 4 bases at J, with 9 bases between the two ends. The CDR3 sequence: CASSRTANQPQHF. As DNA, the CDR3 is TGTGCCAGCAGTAGGACAGCAAATCAGCCCCAGCATTTT.

Only a few counts were recorded for this clone. The chain has TRBV18 and TRBJ1-1; 7 bases match TRBD1. CDR1 and CDR2 (germline): KGHSH, LQKENI. J lost 6 bases, V lost 6 bases, and 4 bases had no gene match. The length of the CDR3 is 12 residues. Here the CDR3 DNA reads TGTGCCAGCTCTGGCAGGGGGTCTGAAGCTTTCTTT. Translated, it gives CASSGRGSEAFF.

This clone was observed a handful of times. The genes are TRBV2 and TRBJ1-5, with 7 bases that match TRBD1. With V trimmed by 7 bases and J by 4 bases, 10 bases remained unmatched. The germline CDR1 and CDR2 sequences are SNHLY and FYNNEI. The CDR3 contains 15 residues. CDR3 in amino acids: CASKGAGANNQPQHF. The CDR3 nucleotides are TGTGCCAGCAAGGGGGCAGGGGCTAATAATCAGCCCCAGCATTTT.

This clone was detected only a few times. The rearrangement joins TRBV4-1 to TRBJ1-5, with a possible D match to TRBD1 (5 bases). Trimming shortened V by 4 bases and J by 1 base, and 17 bases separated the two germline ends. Germline loops: CDR1 MGHRA, CDR2 YSYEKL. This CDR3 is built from 17 residues. The CDR3 protein is CASSPVGGDESNQPQHF. The CDR3 nucleotides read TGCGCCAGCAGCCCTGTGGGGGGGGATGAAAGCAATCAGCCCCAGCATTTT.

This chain's CDR3 is CASSPNGGRATDTQYF. The DNA of the CDR3 is TGTGCCAGTAGTCCCAATGGCGGGAGGGCCACAGATACGCAGTATTTT. The gene calls are TRBV19 and TRBJ2-3, with TRBD2 matching 9 bases. V shed 5 bases and J 2 bases; nucleotides not matched to a gene: 8. Germline V gene data show CDR1 as LNHDA and CDR2 as SQIVND (reference sequence). CDR3 size: 16 residues.